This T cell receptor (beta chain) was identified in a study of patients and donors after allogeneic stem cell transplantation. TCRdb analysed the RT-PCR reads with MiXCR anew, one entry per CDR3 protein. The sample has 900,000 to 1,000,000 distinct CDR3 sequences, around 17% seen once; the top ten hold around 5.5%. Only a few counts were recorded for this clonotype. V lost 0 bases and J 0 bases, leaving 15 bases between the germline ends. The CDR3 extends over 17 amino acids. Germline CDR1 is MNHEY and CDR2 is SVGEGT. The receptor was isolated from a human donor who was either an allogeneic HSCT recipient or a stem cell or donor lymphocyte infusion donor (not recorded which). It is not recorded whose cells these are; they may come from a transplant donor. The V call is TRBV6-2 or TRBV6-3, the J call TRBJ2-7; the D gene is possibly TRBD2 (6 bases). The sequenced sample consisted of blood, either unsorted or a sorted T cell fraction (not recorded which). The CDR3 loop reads CASSYSSSGLSSYEQYF. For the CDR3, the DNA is TGTGCCAGCAGTTACTCGAGCTCAGGACTATCCTCCTACGAGCAGTACTTC.